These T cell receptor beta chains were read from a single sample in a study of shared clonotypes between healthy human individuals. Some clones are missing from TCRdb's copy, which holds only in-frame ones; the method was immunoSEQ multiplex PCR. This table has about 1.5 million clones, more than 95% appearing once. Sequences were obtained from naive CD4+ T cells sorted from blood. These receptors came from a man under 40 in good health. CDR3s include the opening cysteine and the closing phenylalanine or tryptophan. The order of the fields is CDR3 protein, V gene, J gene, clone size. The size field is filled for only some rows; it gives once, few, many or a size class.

CASSLGQSSYNEQFF,TRBV28,TRBJ2-1,.
CAWSRMGETQYF,TRBV30,TRBJ2-5,.
CASSLTSGRADGELFF,TRBV6-4,TRBJ2-2,.
CASRQTGTNNQPQHF,TRBV6-1,TRBJ1-5,.
CASSRDIPTNEKLFF,TRBV5-1,TRBJ1-4,once
CASSIKTKGFDQPQHF,TRBV19,TRBJ1-5,.
CASTPTGGSYGYTF,TRBV5-1,TRBJ1-2,.
CASSFDLESGNTIYF,TRBV5-6,TRBJ1-3,.
CASSFGGKLRGYTF,TRBV28,TRBJ1-2,.
CASSLGHISYEQYF,TRBV7-8,TRBJ2-7,.
CASSVELAGGANTGELFF,TRBV9,TRBJ2-2,.
CASSLVGSYNEQFF,TRBV27,TRBJ2-1,.
CASSVGLAGGLSSYNEQFF,TRBV9,TRBJ2-1,.
CASSRTGTGGELFF,TRBV5-1,TRBJ2-2,.
CASSLKVLAGNTGELFF,TRBV5-1,TRBJ2-2,.
CARTGLAGEWFGSQYF,TRBV19,TRBJ2-7,.
CASSFTAVGNNEQFF,TRBV5-6,TRBJ2-1,.
CASSHDWGKLFF,TRBV6-1,TRBJ1-4,.
CASSLGLAGATDTQYF,TRBV11-3,TRBJ2-3,.
CASSGRGSVNTEAFF,TRBV25-1,TRBJ1-1,.
CASSLSEDTEAFF,TRBV28,TRBJ1-1,.
CASSPQAGTYDTQYF,TRBV18,TRBJ2-3,once
CASSAGRYGYTF,TRBV6-1,TRBJ1-2,.
CASSLAGFFGANVLTF,TRBV7-8,TRBJ2-6,.
CASSLGGVRSSYEQYF,TRBV5-4,TRBJ2-7,.
CASSLGLAGVDTQYF,TRBV27,TRBJ2-3,.
CASSPGESGGNQPQHF,TRBV18,TRBJ1-5,.
CASSDDRTSGTTDTQYF,TRBV25-1,TRBJ2-3,.